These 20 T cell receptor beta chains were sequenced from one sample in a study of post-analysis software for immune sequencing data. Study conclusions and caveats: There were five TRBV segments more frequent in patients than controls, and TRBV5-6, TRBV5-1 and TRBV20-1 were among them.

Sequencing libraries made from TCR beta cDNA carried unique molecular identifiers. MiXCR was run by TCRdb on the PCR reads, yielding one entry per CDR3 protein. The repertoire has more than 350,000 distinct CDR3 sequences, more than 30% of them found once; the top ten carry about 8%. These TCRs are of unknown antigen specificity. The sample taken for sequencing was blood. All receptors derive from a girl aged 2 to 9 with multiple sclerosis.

The CDR3 DNA reads as TGTGCCAGCAGCCAAGATTTACTAGCGGAGACCCAGTACTTC. Protein sequence: CASSQDLLAETQYF. This chain uses TRBV4-2 with TRBJ2-5, with 7 bases matching TRBD2. CDR1 is LGHNA, CDR2 YNFKEQ, per germline. The length of the CDR3 is 14 residues. With 0 bases clipped from V and 5 bases from J, the junction kept 3 bases outside the gene matches.

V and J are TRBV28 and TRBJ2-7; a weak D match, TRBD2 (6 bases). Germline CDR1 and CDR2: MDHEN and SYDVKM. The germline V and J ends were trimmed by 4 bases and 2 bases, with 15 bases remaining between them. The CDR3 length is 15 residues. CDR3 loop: CASSSLLAAAYEQYF. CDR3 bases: TGTGCCAGCAGTTCGCTATTAGCGGCGGCCTACGAGCAGTACTTC.

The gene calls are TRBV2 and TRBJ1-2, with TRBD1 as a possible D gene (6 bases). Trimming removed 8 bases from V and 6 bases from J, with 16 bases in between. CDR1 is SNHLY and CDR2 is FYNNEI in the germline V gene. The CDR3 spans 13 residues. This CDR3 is CASEEGGADGYTF. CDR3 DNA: TGTGCCAGCGAGGAAGGGGGTGCGGATGGCTACACCTTC.

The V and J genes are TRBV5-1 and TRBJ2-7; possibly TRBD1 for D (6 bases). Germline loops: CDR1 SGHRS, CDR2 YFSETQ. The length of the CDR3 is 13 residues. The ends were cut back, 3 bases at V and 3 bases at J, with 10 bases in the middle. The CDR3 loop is CASSWDTGYEQYF. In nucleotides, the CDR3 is TGCGCCAGCAGCTGGGACACCGGCTACGAGCAGTACTTC.

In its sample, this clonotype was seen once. Here the CDR3 DNA reads TGTGCCAGCAGTATACTCTCCGGAGGGACAGGGTTTAATGAGCAGTTCTTC. Translating gives CASSILSGGTGFNEQFF. The rearrangement links TRBV28 to TRBJ2-1, with 9 bases that match TRBD1. CDR3 length equals 17 residues. J lost 7 bases, V lost 5 bases, and 15 bases had no gene match. Germline CDR1 is MDHEN and CDR2 is SYDVKM. The whole variable domain, filled in from reference TRBV28 and TRBJ2-1, reads DVKVTQSSRYLVKRTGEKVFLECVQDMDHENMFWYRQDPGLGLRLIYFSYDVKMKEKGDIPEGYSVSREKKERFSLILESASTNQTSMYLCASSILSGGTGFNEQFFGPGTRLTVL.

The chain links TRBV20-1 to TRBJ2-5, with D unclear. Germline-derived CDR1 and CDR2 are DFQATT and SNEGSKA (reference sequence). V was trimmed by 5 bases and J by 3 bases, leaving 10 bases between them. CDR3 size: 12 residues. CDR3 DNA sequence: TGCAGTGCTGATGCTAGAGAAGAGACCCAGTACTTC. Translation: CSADAREETQYF.

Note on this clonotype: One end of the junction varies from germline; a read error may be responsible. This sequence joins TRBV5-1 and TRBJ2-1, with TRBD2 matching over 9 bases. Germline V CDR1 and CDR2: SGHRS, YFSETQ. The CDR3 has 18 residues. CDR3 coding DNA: TGCGCCAGCAGCTCGGGGGTTAGCGGGGGTGGATGGTACAATGAGCGGTTCTTC. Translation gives CASSSGVSGGGWYNERFF.

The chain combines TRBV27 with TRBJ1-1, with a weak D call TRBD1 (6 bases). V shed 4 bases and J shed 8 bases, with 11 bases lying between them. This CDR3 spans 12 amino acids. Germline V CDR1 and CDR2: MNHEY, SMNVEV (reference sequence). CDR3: CASSSPRGEAFF. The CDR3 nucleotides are TGTGCCAGCAGTTCCCCGAGGGGGGAAGCTTTCTTT.

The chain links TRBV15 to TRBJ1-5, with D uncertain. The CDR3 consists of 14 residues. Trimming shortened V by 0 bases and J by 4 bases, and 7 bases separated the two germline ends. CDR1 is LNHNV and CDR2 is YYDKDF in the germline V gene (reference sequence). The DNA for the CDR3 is TGTGCCACCAGCAGAGATATCCCGAATCAGCCCCAGCATTTT. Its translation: CATSRDIPNQPQHF.

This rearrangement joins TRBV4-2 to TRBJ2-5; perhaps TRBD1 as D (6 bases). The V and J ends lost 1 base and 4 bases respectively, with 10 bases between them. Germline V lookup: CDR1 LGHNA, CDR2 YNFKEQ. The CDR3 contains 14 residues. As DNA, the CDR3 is TGTGCCAGCAGCCAAGGCAGGGGAAGAGAGACCCAGTACTTC. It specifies CASSQGRGRETQYF.

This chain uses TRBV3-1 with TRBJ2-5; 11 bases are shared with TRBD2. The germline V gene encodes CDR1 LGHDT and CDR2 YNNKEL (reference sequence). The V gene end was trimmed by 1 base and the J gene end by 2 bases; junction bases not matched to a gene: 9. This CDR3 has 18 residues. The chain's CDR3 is CASSQGDLAGGRQETQYF. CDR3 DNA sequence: TGTGCCAGCAGCCAAGGAGACCTAGCGGGGGGACGACAAGAGACCCAGTACTTC.

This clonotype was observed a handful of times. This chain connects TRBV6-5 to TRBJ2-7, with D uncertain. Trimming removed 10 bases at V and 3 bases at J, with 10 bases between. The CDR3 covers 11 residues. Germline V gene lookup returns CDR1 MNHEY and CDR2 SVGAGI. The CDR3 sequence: CATLGNYEQYF. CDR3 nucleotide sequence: TGTGCCACCCTGGGGAACTACGAGCAGTACTTC.

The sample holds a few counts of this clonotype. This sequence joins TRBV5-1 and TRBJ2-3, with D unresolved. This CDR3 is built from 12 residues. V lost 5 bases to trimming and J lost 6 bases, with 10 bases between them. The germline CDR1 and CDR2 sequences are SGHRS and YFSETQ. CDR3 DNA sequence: TGCGCCAGCAGTGGAATTGCCGATACGCAGTATTTT. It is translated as CASSGIADTQYF.

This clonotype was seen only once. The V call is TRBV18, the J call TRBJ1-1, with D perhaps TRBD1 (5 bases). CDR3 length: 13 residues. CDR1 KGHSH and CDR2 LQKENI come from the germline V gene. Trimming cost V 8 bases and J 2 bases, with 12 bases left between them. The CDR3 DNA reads TGTGCCAGCGTCTGGGGGAGCAACACTGAAGCTTTCTTT. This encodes CASVWGSNTEAFF.

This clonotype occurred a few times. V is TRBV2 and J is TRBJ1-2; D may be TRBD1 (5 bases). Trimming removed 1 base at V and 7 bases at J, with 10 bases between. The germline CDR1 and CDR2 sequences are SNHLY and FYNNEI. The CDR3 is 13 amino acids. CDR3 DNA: TGTGCCAGCAGTGAAGACAGGAGGCGTGGCTACACCTTC. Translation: CASSEDRRRGYTF.

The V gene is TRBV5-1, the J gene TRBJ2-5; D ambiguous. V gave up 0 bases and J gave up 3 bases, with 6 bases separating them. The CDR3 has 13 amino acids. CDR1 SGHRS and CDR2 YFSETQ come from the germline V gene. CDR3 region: CASSLDTKETQYF. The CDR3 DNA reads TGCGCCAGCAGCTTGGATACAAAAGAGACCCAGTACTTC.

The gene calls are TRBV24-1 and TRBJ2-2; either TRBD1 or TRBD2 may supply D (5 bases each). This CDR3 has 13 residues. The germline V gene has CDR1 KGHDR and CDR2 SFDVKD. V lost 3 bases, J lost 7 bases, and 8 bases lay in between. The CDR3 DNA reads TGTGCCACCAGTGATGCAGGGAGCGGGGAGCTGTTTTTT. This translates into CATSDAGSGELFF.

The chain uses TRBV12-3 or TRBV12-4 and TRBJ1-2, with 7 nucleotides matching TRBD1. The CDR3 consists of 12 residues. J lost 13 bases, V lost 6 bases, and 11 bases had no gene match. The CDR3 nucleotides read TGTGCCAGCAGACCGAGGGGGCAGGCCTCCACCTTC. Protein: CASRPRGQASTF.

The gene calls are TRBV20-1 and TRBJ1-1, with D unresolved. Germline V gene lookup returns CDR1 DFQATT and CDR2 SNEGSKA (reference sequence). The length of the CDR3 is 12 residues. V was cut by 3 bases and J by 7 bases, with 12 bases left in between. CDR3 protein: CSASDQRDEAFF. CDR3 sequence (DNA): TGCAGTGCTAGTGATCAACGGGATGAAGCTTTCTTT.

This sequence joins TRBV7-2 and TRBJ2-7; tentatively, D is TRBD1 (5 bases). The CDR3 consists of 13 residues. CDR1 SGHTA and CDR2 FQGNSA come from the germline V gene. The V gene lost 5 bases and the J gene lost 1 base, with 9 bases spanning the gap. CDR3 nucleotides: TGTGCCAGCAGCAGCAGGGATTCCTACGAGCAGTACTTC. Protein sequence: CASSSRDSYEQYF. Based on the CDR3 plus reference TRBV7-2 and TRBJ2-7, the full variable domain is GAGVSQSPSNKVTEKGKDVELRCDPISGHTALYWYRQSLGQGLEFLIYFQGNSAPDKSGLPSDRFSAERTGGSVSTLTIQRTQQEDSAVYLCASSSRDSYEQYFGPGTRLTVT.